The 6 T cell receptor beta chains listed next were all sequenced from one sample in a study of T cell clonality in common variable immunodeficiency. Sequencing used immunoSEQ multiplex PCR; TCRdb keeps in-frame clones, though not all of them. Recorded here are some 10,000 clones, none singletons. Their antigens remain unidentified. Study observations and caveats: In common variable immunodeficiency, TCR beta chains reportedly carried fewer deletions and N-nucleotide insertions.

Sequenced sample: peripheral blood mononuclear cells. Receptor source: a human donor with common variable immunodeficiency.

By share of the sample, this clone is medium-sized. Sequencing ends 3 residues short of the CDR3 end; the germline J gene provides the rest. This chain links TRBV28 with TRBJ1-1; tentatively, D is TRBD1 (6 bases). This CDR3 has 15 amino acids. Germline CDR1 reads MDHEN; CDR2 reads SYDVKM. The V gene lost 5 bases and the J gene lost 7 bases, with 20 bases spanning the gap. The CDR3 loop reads CASSLLQGEVDEAFF. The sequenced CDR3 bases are TGTGCCAGCAGTCTCCTACAGGGAGAGGTGGATGAA.

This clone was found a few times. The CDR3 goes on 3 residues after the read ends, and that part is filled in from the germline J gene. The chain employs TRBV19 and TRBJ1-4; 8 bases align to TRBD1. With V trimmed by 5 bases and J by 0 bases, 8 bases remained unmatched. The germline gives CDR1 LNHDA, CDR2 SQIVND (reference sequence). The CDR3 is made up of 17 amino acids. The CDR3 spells CASSQRDRPPTNEKLFF. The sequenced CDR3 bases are TGTGCCAGTAGTCAGCGGGACAGGCCACCAACTAATGAAAAA.

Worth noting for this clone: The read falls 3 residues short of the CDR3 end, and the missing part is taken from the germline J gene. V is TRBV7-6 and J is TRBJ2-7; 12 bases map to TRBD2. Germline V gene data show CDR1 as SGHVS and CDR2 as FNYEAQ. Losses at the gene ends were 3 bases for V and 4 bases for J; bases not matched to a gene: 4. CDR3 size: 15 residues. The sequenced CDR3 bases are TGTGCCAGCAGCTTGAGACTAGCGGGAGTGTACGAG. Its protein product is CASSLRLAGVYE. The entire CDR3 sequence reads CASSLRLAGVYEQYF.

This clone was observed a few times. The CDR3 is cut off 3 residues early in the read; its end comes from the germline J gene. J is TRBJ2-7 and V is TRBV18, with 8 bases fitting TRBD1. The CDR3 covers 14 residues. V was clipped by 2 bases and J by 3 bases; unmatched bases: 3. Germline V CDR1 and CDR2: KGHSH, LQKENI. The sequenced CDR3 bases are TGTGCCAGCTCACCAACACAGGGGGGCTACGAG. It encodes CASSPTQGGYE. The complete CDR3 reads CASSPTQGGYEQYF. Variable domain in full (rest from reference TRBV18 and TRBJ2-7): NAGVMQNPRHLVRRRGQEARLRCSPMKGHSHVYWYRQLPEEGLKFMVYLQKENIIDESGMPKERFSAEFPKEGPSILRIQQVVRGDSAAYFCASSPTQGGYEQYFGPGTRLTVT.

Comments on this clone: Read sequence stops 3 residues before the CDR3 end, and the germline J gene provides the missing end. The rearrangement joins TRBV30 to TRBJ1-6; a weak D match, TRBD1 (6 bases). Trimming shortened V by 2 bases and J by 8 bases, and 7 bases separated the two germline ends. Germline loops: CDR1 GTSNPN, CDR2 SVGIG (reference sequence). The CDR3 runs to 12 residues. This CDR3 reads CAWSKGDSPLHF. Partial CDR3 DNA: TGTGCCTGGAGTAAGGGGGATTCACCC.

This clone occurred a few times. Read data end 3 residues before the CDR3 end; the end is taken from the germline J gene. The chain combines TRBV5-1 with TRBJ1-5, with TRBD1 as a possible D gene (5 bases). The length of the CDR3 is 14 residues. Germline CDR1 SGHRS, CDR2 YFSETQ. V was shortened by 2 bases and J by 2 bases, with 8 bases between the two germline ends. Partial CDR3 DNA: TGCGCCAGCAGCTTAAGGGGCGGCAATCAGCCC. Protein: CASSLRGGNQP. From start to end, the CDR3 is CASSLRGGNQPQHF.